These 22 T cell receptor beta chains originate from one sample sequenced in a study of cytomegalovirus exposure and HLA in healthy donors. Amplification used 60 Vbeta primers and 13 Jbeta primers. Produced via immunoSEQ multiplex PCR; TCRdb's table is partial and in-frame only. Among approximately 210,000 clones, roughly three quarters were seen once, and the ten largest hold approximately 0.4%. The sequenced sample consisted of PBMCs. These receptors originate from a male donor in good health and CMV-seropositive.

The CDR3 loop reads CASSTRTGGIGTDTQYF. The CDR3 coding sequence is TGTGCCAGCAGCACCCGGACAGGCGGTATCGGCACAGATACGCAGTATTTT. The chain recombines TRBV9 with TRBJ2-3; 7 nucleotides align to TRBD1. J lost 1 base, V lost 4 bases, and 12 bases had no gene match. This CDR3 has 17 amino acids. Germline CDR1 SGDLS, CDR2 YYNGEE.

This clone was recorded only once. The chain combines TRBV9 with TRBJ2-2; D is perhaps TRBD1 (6 bases). V was cut by 6 bases and J by 0 bases, with 15 bases left in between. CDR1 SGDLS and CDR2 YYNGEE come from the germline V gene. The CDR3 consists of 16 residues. The CDR3 DNA reads as TGTGCCAGCAAGTCAGGGGAAGTCGCGAACACCGGGGAGCTGTTTTTT. This translates into CASKSGEVANTGELFF.

The genes are TRBV11-1 and TRBJ2-3; 11 nucleotides line up with TRBD2. The V gene end was trimmed by 4 bases and the J gene end by 1 base; junction bases not matched to a gene: 4. The germline V gene has CDR1 SGHAT and CDR2 FQDESV (reference sequence). The CDR3 is 16 amino acids. The CDR3 loop reads CASSSLTSGGTDTQYF. The CDR3 region has the DNA TGTGCCAGCAGCTCCTTGACTAGCGGGGGCACAGATACGCAGTATTTT. Supplemented by reference TRBV11-1 and TRBJ2-3, the full variable domain reads EAEVAQSPRYKITEKSQAVAFWCDPISGHATLYWYRQILGQGPELLVQFQDESVVDDSQLPKDRFSAERLKGVDSTLKIQPAELGDSAMYLCASSSLTSGGTDTQYFGPGTRLTVL.

V and J are TRBV9 and TRBJ2-7; 8 positions agree with TRBD1. The junction had 8 bases not matched to a gene; V was cut back by 3 bases and J by 3 bases. This CDR3 region has 15 residues. Germline CDR1 is SGDLS and CDR2 is YYNGEE. The CDR3 protein is CASSAAGQASYEQYF. CDR3 coding DNA: TGTGCCAGCAGCGCGGCGGGACAGGCAAGCTACGAGCAGTACTTC.

DNA for the CDR3: TGTGCCAGCAGCCAAGATCTAGCGGGAAACATTCAGTACTTC. Protein sequence: CASSQDLAGNIQYF. The chain couples TRBV14 to TRBJ2-4; 8 nucleotides match TRBD2. Germline V CDR1 and CDR2: SGHDN, FVKESK. Germline trimming cut 0 bases from V and 6 bases from J; bases unmatched to any gene: 1. There are 14 residues in the CDR3. Complete variable domain (other parts from reference TRBV14 and TRBJ2-4): EAGVTQFPSHSVIEKGQTVTLRCDPISGHDNLYWYRRVMGKEIKFLLHFVKESKQDESGMPNNRFLAERTGGTYSTLKVQPAELEDSGVYFCASSQDLAGNIQYFGAGTRLSVL.

V gene TRBV11-2 combines with J gene TRBJ2-2, with 9 bases aligning to TRBD2. V was pared by 1 base and J by 4 bases, with 7 bases of the junction left unmatched. Per the germline V gene, CDR1 is SGHAT and CDR2 is FQNNGV. The CDR3 contains 17 residues. CDR3 protein: CASSLVSGGRGTGELFF. CDR3 nucleotide sequence: TGTGCCAGCAGCTTAGTTAGCGGGGGAAGGGGCACCGGGGAGCTGTTTTTT.

The chain combines TRBV6-5 with TRBJ2-7, with a possible D match to TRBD2 (7 bases). Trimming pared 2 bases from V and 6 bases from J, leaving 20 bases between. The CDR3 is made up of 16 amino acids. Germline V gene data show CDR1 as MNHEY and CDR2 as SVGAGI. Here the CDR3 reads CASSYAPRGASGEQYF. Written as DNA, the CDR3 is TGTGCCAGCAGTTACGCCCCACGGGGGGCGAGCGGCGAGCAGTACTTC.

The V gene is TRBV11-2, the J gene TRBJ1-1; D is unresolved. The germline V gene has CDR1 SGHAT and CDR2 FQNNGV. Deletions cut 5 bases from V and 0 bases from J, with 10 bases between. The CDR3 has 14 residues. The CDR3 protein is CASSRRNMNTEAFF. Here the CDR3 DNA reads TGTGCCAGCAGCCGCAGGAACATGAACACTGAAGCTTTCTTT.

The V call is TRBV19, the J call TRBJ1-6; D not certain. The CDR3 runs to 18 residues. Looked up from germline, CDR1 is LNHDA and CDR2 is SQIVND (reference sequence). The ends were cut back, 3 bases at V and 6 bases at J, with 21 bases in the middle. The CDR3 DNA reads TGTGCCAGTAGTATTTTGCGGCTGGTCGCGGGTAGTAATTCACCCCTCCACTTT. Protein product: CASSILRLVAGSNSPLHF.

This clone was observed a few times. The V gene is TRBV4-3, the J gene TRBJ2-5, with D possibly matching TRBD2 (5 bases). Per germline, CDR1 LGHNA and CDR2 YSLEER. The CDR3 sequence is 14 residues long. The ends were cut back, 0 bases at V and 3 bases at J, with 8 bases in the middle. CDR3 in amino acids: CASSQELREETQYF. Written as DNA, the CDR3 is TGCGCCAGCAGCCAAGAGTTGCGGGAAGAGACCCAGTACTTC.

With respect to this clone: Other DNA sequences from this sample encode an identical CDR3 as well. The gene calls are TRBV18 and TRBJ2-2; perhaps TRBD1 as D (5 bases). V was clipped by 1 base and J by 3 bases, with 9 bases between them. Germline CDR1 is KGHSH and CDR2 is LQKENI. This CDR3 contains 15 residues. The CDR3 reads CASSPRQGDTGELFF. Written as DNA, the CDR3 is TGTGCCAGCTCACCACGTCAGGGCGACACCGGGGAGCTGTTTTTT.

This rearrangement joins TRBV6-1 to TRBJ2-7; TRBD2 matches at 14 bases. Trimming cost V 4 bases and J 5 bases; bases outside gene matches: 7. From germline, CDR1 is MNHNS and CDR2 SASEGT. The CDR3 runs to 16 residues. CDR3 DNA: TGTGCCAGCAGTGCCCCCCCGGGACTAGCGGGAGACGAGCAGTACTTC. This gives the protein CASSAPPGLAGDEQYF.

The chain is built from TRBV20-1 and TRBJ2-7, with TRBD1 as a possible D gene (5 bases). V gave up 5 bases and J gave up 5 bases, with 10 bases separating them. The CDR3 sequence is 11 residues long. CDR1 and CDR2 from the germline V gene are DFQATT and SNEGSKA (reference sequence). The CDR3: CSARQGHEQYF. DNA for the CDR3: TGCAGTGCTCGGCAGGGCCACGAGCAGTACTTC.

The rearrangement joins TRBV6-1 to TRBJ1-2, with 10 bases that match TRBD1. From germline, CDR1 is MNHNS and CDR2 SASEGT. Trimming removed 7 bases from V and 3 bases from J; junction bases left unmatched: 8. This CDR3 comprises 15 residues. CDR3 sequence: CASNGQGDWYYGYTF. For the CDR3, the DNA is TGTGCCAGCAATGGACAGGGGGACTGGTACTATGGCTACACCTTC.

The chain combines TRBV4-1 with TRBJ1-2; D may be TRBD1 (5 bases). The germline V and J ends were trimmed by 0 bases and 4 bases, with 15 bases remaining between them. The CDR3 runs 16 residues. Germline loops: CDR1 MGHRA, CDR2 YSYEKL. CDR3 DNA: TGCGCCAGCAGCCAAGATCTGGCAGGGTCGAGCTATGGCTACACCTTC. Translation gives CASSQDLAGSSYGYTF.

The V and J genes are TRBV27 and TRBJ2-3; D might be TRBD2 (5 bases). The length of the CDR3 is 16 residues. Trimming removed 7 bases from V and 1 base from J, with 18 bases in between. Germline V lookup: CDR1 MNHEY, CDR2 SMNVEV (reference sequence). The CDR3 coding sequence is TGTGCCAGCACCCCCAGACTACTCCTAGGCACAGATACGCAGTATTTT. It codes for CASTPRLLLGTDTQYF.

V gene TRBV15 combines with J gene TRBJ2-5; D is ambiguous. The germline V gene encodes CDR1 LNHNV and CDR2 YYDKDF (reference sequence). The CDR3 sequence is 12 residues long. V gave up 5 bases and J gave up 5 bases, with 9 bases separating them. In nucleotides, the CDR3 is TGTGCCACCAGCCCCAGCGCGGAGACCCAGTACTTC. Translating it yields CATSPSAETQYF. The full variable domain, rest sourced from reference TRBV15 and TRBJ2-5, is DAMVIQNPRYQVTQFGKPVTLSCSQTLNHNVMYWYQQKSSQAPKLLFHYYDKDFNNEADTPDNFQSRRPNTSFCFLDIRSPGLGDTAMYLCATSPSAETQYFGPGTRLLVL.

This chain connects TRBV19 to TRBJ1-2; no reliable D call. Germline V CDR1 and CDR2: LNHDA, SQIVND (reference sequence). Trimming left V 10 bases short and J 1 base short, with 16 bases between. This CDR3 has 14 residues. CDR3 loop: CATQLRDLNYGYTF. DNA of the CDR3: TGTGCCACTCAACTCCGTGATCTTAACTATGGCTACACCTTC.

CDR3 loop: CAWGSIGMEKLFF. For the CDR3, the DNA is TGTGCCTGGGGTAGCATAGGAATGGAAAAACTGTTTTTT. J is TRBJ1-4 and V is TRBV30; D unclear. Trimming left V 5 bases short and J 8 bases short, with 15 bases between. The V gene's germline CDR1 is GTSNPN and CDR2 SVGIG (reference sequence). The CDR3 is 13 residues long.

The chain joins TRBV27 to TRBJ1-3; no definite D call. Germline V CDR1 and CDR2: MNHEY, SMNVEV (reference sequence). Deletions cut 5 bases from V and 2 bases from J, with 10 bases between. CDR3 size: 14 residues. In DNA form, the CDR3 reads TGTGCCAGCAGTCCCTCCGGAGCTGGAAACACCATATATTTT. It translates to CASSPSGAGNTIYF.

The CDR3 sequence is CASSLTGQIEAFF. The CDR3 DNA reads TGTGCCAGCAGCTTAACGGGACAGATAGAAGCTTTCTTT. This rearrangement joins TRBV5-6 to TRBJ1-1; 7 nucleotides align to TRBD1. There are 13 residues in the CDR3. CDR1 is SGHDT, CDR2 YYEEEE, per germline. The J segment lost 8 bases and the V segment lost 2 bases, leaving 6 bases of the junction unmatched.

V and J are TRBV5-1 and TRBJ2-7; 8 bases align to TRBD2. Looked up from germline, CDR1 is SGHRS and CDR2 is YFSETQ. The CDR3 is made up of 19 amino acids. V shed 3 bases, J shed 7 bases, and the junction held 24 bases outside the gene matches. CDR3 loop: CASSSPGGVSLRPMGEQYF. CDR3 in DNA: TGCGCCAGCAGCTCGCCCGGGGGGGTATCTCTTCGGCCTATGGGGGAGCAGTACTTC.